Listed below are T cell receptor beta chains from one sample, sequenced in a study of CD8 T cells in ankylosing spondylitis. TCRdb fed the 5' RACE reads into MiXCR, producing one record per CDR3 protein. The table includes 200,000 to 250,000 distinct CDR3 sequences, 7% to 8% detected once. Sequenced input: blood, either unsorted or a sorted T cell fraction (not recorded which). All receptors derive from a male donor with ankylosing spondylitis. Each CDR3 is given with its conserved first and last residue. A D gene is named only where the DNA matches it firmly. The listing skips clone size in some rows; elsewhere it reads once, few, many or a size class.

d_gene | j_gene | v_gene | abundance | CDR3aa | CDR3nt
NA | TRBJ2-7 | TRBV6-1 | NA | CASSPRLDEVYEQYF | TGTGCCAGCAGTCCGCGACTAGACGAGGTCTACGAGCAGTACTTC
NA | TRBJ1-1 | TRBV7-9 | NA | CASTPTAGGGGEAFF | TGTGCCAGCACCCCCACGGCCGGGGGCGGGGGTGAAGCTTTCTTT
NA | TRBJ2-5 | TRBV6-5 | many | CASSYFPGVGQETQYF | TGTGCCAGCAGTTACTTTCCGGGGGTGGGCCAAGAGACCCAGTACTTC
TRBD1 | TRBJ2-7 | TRBV6-2/TRBV6-3 | many | CASGLLKRDRVIHEQYF | TGTGCCAGCGGGCTGCTGAAGAGGGACAGGGTTATCCACGAGCAGTACTTC
TRBD1 | TRBJ2-7 | TRBV20-1 | NA | CSARSRQGYEQYF | TGCAGTGCTAGATCAAGACAGGGCTACGAGCAGTACTTC
NA | TRBJ1-4 | TRBV10-2 | NA | CASRDLPTNEKLFF | TGCGCCAGCCGGGACCTCCCAACTAATGAAAAACTGTTTTTT
TRBD1 | TRBJ2-1 | TRBV9 | many | CASSVSRDRVGNEQFF | TGTGCCAGCAGTGTGTCCCGGGACAGGGTGGGCAATGAGCAGTTCTTC
TRBD1 | TRBJ2-6 | TRBV7-2 | NA | CASSADRVVAGANVLTF | TGTGCCAGCAGCGCGGACAGGGTAGTAGCTGGGGCCAACGTCCTGACTTTC
NA | TRBJ2-1 | TRBV7-9 | many | CASSHRDSYNEQFF | TGTGCCAGCAGCCACCGGGACTCGTACAATGAGCAGTTCTTC
TRBD2 | TRBJ2-2 | TRBV5-1 | many | CASSSRDSGIPNTGELFF | TGCGCCAGCAGTTCCCGTGATAGCGGGATACCGAACACCGGGGAGCTGTTTTTT
TRBD1 | TRBJ2-1 | TRBV12-3/TRBV12-4 | many | CASSFAGGNEQFF | TGTGCCAGCAGTTTTGCAGGGGGCAATGAGCAGTTCTTC
TRBD1 | TRBJ2-7 | TRBV7-9 | few | CASSLDRGLPYEQYF | TGTGCCAGCAGCCTTGACAGGGGGCTGCCCTACGAGCAGTACTTC
NA | TRBJ2-1 | TRBV4-3 | few | CASSQGQTGTLTNEQFF | TGCGCCAGCAGCCAGGGTCAGACCGGGACCCTTACAAATGAGCAGTTCTTC
NA | TRBJ2-7 | TRBV12-3/TRBV12-4 | many | CASSPGPRGEQYF | TGTGCCAGCAGTCCCGGACCCAGAGGGGAGCAGTACTTC
NA | TRBJ2-7 | TRBV6-6 | many | CASKNRAIYEQYF | TGTGCCAGCAAGAACAGGGCCATCTACGAGCAGTACTTC
TRBD2 | TRBJ2-7 | TRBV7-8 | few | CASRPQAGSYEQYF | TGTGCCAGCAGACCTCAAGCGGGGTCCTACGAGCAGTACTTC
TRBD1 | TRBJ1-1 | TRBV2 | many | CASSWDRNTEAFF | TGTGCCAGCAGCTGGGACAGAAACACTGAAGCTTTCTTT
NA | TRBJ1-1 | TRBV4-2 | many | CASSVNLGVMNTEAFF | TGTGCCAGCAGCGTAAATTTAGGGGTTATGAACACTGAAGCTTTCTTT
NA | TRBJ2-7 | TRBV5-6 | many | CASSLALVFGQKGNEQYF | TGTGCCAGCAGCTTGGCTCTTGTATTCGGACAGAAGGGAAACGAGCAGTACTTC
NA | TRBJ1-1 | TRBV9 | many | CASSPRTYPNTEAFF | TGTGCCAGCAGCCCCCGGACTTACCCCAACACTGAAGCTTTCTTT
NA | TRBJ2-1 | TRBV11-2 | many | CASSLGGEFLEQFF | TGTGCCAGCAGCTTAGGAGGGGAATTCCTTGAGCAGTTCTTC
NA | TRBJ1-1 | TRBV12-3/TRBV12-4 | few | CALRGGEAFF | TGTGCCTTAAGGGGGGGCGAAGCTTTCTTT
NA | TRBJ1-1 | TRBV7-9 | many | CASSLGGLGGSEAFF | TGTGCCAGCAGCTTAGGGGGGCTGGGGGGCTCTGAAGCTTTCTTT
NA | TRBJ2-1 | TRBV10-3 | few | CAISLDTLSYNEQFF | TGTGCCATCAGCCTCGACACCCTCTCCTACAATGAGCAGTTCTTC
NA | TRBJ1-2 | TRBV9 | NA | CASSVGGGDYGYTF | TGTGCCAGCAGCGTTGGAGGGGGGGACTATGGCTACACCTTC
TRBD1 | TRBJ1-6 | TRBV4-3 | many | CASSRQGSSYNSPLHF | TGCGCCAGCAGCCGACAGGGAAGTTCCTATAATTCACCCCTCCACTTT
NA | TRBJ2-2 | TRBV10-3 | NA | CAISESRGAGELFF | TGTGCCATCAGTGAGTCGCGAGGGGCCGGGGAGCTGTTTTTT
NA | TRBJ2-5 | TRBV23-1 | few | CASSQSCRGGETQYF | TGCGCCAGCAGTCAATCGTGCAGGGGAGGAGAGACCCAGTACTTC
NA | TRBJ2-7 | TRBV7-8 | NA | CASSLGPTGGEQYF | TGTGCCAGCAGCTTAGGGCCCACAGGAGGGGAGCAGTACTTC
NA | TRBJ2-7 | TRBV20-1 | NA | CSAPFPQRNYEQYF | TGCAGTGCTCCCTTTCCTCAGCGGAACTACGAGCAGTACTTC
NA | TRBJ2-1 | TRBV2 | many | CASSGLTRSQFF | TGTGCCAGCAGTGGCCTAACCCGGTCGCAGTTCTTC
NA | TRBJ2-7 | TRBV25-1 | few | CASSGIRDTTYEQYF | TGTGCCAGCAGTGGAATCCGGGACACTACCTACGAGCAGTACTTC
NA | TRBJ2-7 | TRBV6-5 | NA | CASSYSTGPYEQYF | TGTGCCAGCAGTTACTCCACAGGGCCCTACGAGCAGTACTTC
TRBD1 | TRBJ1-1 | TRBV7-2 | many | CASSSLTGGTEAFF | TGTGCCAGCAGCTCCCTGACAGGGGGCACTGAAGCTTTCTTT
TRBD1 | TRBJ2-1 | TRBV29-1 | few | CSVGTGNAYEQFF | TGCAGCGTTGGGACAGGGAATGCCTATGAGCAGTTCTTC
TRBD2 | TRBJ2-5 | TRBV9 | many | CASSSPVSGREKKETQYF | TGTGCCAGCAGCTCCCCCGTGAGCGGGAGGGAAAAAAAAGAGACCCAGTACTTC
NA | TRBJ2-1 | TRBV30 | NA | CAWSPRLNEQFF | TGTGCCTGGAGCCCCCGACTAAATGAGCAGTTCTTC
TRBD1 | TRBJ1-1 | TRBV27 | many | CASSVTGSTEAFF | TGTGCCAGCAGTGTGACAGGGTCCACTGAAGCTTTCTTT
TRBD1 | TRBJ2-3 | TRBV3-1 | NA | CASSQGLRRTGPRTDTQYF | TGTGCCAGCAGCCAAGGGCTCCGAAGGACAGGGCCCCGCACAGATACGCAGTATTTT
TRBD2 | TRBJ2-1 | TRBV20-1 | NA | CSARKPGLARNEQFF | TGCAGTGCTAGGAAACCGGGACTAGCGCGGAATGAGCAGTTCTTC
TRBD1 | TRBJ1-5 | TRBV6-2/TRBV6-3 | few | CASRAGTGTYSNQPQHF | TGTGCCAGCAGAGCCGGGACAGGGACATATAGCAATCAGCCCCAGCATTTT
NA | TRBJ1-1 | TRBV5-5 | few | CASSFEGRLNTEAFF | TGTGCCAGCAGCTTTGAAGGCAGATTGAACACTGAAGCTTTCTTT
NA | TRBJ2-2 | TRBV2 | many | CASSEAWAATGELFF | TGTGCCAGCAGTGAAGCATGGGCGGCCACCGGGGAGCTGTTTTTT
TRBD1 | TRBJ1-2 | TRBV20-1 | few | CSAPGQGANGYTF | TGCAGTGCCCCGGGACAGGGGGCGAATGGCTACACCTTC
NA | TRBJ1-1 | TRBV20-1 | many | CSARVGEMSTEAFF | TGCAGTGCTAGAGTCGGAGAGATGAGCACTGAAGCTTTCTTT
TRBD1 | TRBJ2-6 | TRBV6-2/TRBV6-3 | few | CASSFDRVGANVLTF | TGTGCCAGCAGTTTCGACAGGGTTGGGGCCAACGTCCTGACTTTC
NA | TRBJ1-1 | TRBV5-6 | many | CASSLAGGSRGFF | TGTGCCAGCAGCTTGGCCGGGGGTTCCAGGGGTTTCTTT
TRBD1 | TRBJ2-1 | TRBV27 | NA | CASSLSGQLFNEQFF | TGTGCCAGCAGTTTATCGGGACAGCTTTTCAATGAGCAGTTCTTC
NA | TRBJ2-7 | TRBV4-1 | many | CASSQKPQPGHRAYEQYF | TGCGCCAGCAGCCAAAAACCTCAACCGGGACACCGCGCCTACGAGCAGTACTTC